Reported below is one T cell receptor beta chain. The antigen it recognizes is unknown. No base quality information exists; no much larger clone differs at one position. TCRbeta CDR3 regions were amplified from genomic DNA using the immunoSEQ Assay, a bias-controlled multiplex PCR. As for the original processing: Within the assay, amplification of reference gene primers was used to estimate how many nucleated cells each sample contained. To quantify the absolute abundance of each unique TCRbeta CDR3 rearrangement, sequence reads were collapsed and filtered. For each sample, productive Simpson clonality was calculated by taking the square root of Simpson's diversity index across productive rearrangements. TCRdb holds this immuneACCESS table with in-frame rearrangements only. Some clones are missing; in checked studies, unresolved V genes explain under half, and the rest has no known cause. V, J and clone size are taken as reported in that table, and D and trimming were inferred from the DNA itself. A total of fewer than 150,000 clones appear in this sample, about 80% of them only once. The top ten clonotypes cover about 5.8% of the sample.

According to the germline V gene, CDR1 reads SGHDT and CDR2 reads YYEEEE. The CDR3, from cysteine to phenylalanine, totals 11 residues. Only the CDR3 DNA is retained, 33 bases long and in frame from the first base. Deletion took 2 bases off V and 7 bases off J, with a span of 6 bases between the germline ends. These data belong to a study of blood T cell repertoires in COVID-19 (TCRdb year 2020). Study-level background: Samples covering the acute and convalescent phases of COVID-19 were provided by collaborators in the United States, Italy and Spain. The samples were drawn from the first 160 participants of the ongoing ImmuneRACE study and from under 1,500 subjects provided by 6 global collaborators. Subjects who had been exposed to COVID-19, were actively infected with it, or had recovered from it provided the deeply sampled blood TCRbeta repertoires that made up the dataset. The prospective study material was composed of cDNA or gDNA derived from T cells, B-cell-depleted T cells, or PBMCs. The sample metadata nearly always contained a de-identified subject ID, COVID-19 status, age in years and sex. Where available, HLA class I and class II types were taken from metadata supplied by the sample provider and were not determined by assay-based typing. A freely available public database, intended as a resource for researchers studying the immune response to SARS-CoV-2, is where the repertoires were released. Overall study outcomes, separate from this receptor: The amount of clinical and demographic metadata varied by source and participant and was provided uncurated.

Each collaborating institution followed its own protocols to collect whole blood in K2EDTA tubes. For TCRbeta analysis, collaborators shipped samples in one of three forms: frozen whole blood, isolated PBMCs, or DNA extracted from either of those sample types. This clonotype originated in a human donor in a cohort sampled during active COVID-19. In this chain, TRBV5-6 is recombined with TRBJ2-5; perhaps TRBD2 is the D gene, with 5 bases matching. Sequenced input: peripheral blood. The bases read TGTGCCAGCAGCTTTGAGGGGACCCAGTACTTC. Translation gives CASSFEGTQYF.